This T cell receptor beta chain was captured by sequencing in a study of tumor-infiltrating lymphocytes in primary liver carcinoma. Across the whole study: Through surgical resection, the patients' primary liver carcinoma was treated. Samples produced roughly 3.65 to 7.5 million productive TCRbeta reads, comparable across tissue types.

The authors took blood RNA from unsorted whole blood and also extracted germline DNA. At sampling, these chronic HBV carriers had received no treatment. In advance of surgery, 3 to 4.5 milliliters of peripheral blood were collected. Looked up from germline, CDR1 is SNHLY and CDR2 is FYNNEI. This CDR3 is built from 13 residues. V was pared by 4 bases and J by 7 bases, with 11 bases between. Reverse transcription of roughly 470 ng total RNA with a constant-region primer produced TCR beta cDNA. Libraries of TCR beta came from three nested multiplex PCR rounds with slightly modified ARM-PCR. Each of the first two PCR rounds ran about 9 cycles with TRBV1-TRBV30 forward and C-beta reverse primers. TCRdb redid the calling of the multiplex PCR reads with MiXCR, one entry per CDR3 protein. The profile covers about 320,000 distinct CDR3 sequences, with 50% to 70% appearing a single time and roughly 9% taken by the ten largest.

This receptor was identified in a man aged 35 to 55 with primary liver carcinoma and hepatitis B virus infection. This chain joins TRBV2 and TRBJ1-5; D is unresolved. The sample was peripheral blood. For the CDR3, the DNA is TGTGCCAGCAGTGCGGGCGGAGCACAGCCCCAGCATTTT. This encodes CASSAGGAQPQHF.